The 15 T cell receptor beta chains presented below share a single source sample, sequenced in a study of a mutant IDH1 vaccine in newly diagnosed glioma. Time point noted: baseline, week 1 (first vaccination visit). Treatment: pre-vaccination baseline after standard-of-care therapy. The table came from immunoSEQ multiplex PCR; TCRdb's copy has only in-frame clones and leaves some out. The table lists 65,000 to 70,000 clones, roughly 85% of them singletons. The sequenced sample was PBMCs, obtained from a glioma patient treated with radiotherapy, temozolomide or both. These receptors were obtained from a man younger than 45 with glioma.

The V and J genes are TRBV10-3 and TRBJ1-3; D not resolved. This CDR3 has 13 residues. Trimming stripped 3 bases from V and 15 bases from J, with 18 bases between. Germline CDR1 ENHRY, CDR2 SYGVKD. In DNA form, the CDR3 reads TGTGCCATCAGTGAAGGGATGTCCAGCGCGGGATATTTT. The encoded protein is CAISEGMSSAGYF.

The CDR3 nucleotides read TGTGCCAGCAGTGTTCAAACAGGGATTAATCAGCCCCAGCATTTT. Protein product: CASSVQTGINQPQHF. The V gene is TRBV2, the J gene TRBJ1-5; possible D gene TRBD1, 6 bases. Looked up from germline, CDR1 is SNHLY and CDR2 is FYNNEI. V lost 4 bases and J 4 bases, leaving 14 bases between the germline ends. The CDR3 sequence is 15 residues long.

The chain carries TRBV10-3 and TRBJ1-5, with no clear D. The CDR3 sequence is 16 residues long. Germline CDR1 ENHRY, CDR2 SYGVKD. V was clipped by 3 bases and J by 2 bases, with 14 bases between them. As DNA, the CDR3 is TGTGCCATCAGTGATGGCAGGTTGGTGGGCAATCAGCCCCAGCATTTT. Protein: CAISDGRLVGNQPQHF.

The chain combines TRBV19 with TRBJ1-6; 8 nucleotides agree with TRBD1. CDR1 and CDR2 (germline): LNHDA, SQIVND (reference sequence). Unmatched junction bases numbered 9, after V lost 5 bases and J lost 9 bases. The CDR3 has 15 residues. The CDR3 reads CASSATDRVGSPLHF. The CDR3 DNA sequence: TGTGCCAGTAGTGCAACGGACAGGGTTGGTTCACCCCTCCACTTT.

This chain links TRBV7-2 with TRBJ2-3; D is undetermined. CDR1 is SGHTA and CDR2 is FQGNSA in the germline V gene. The V and J ends lost 4 bases and 3 bases respectively, with 8 bases between them. The length of the CDR3 is 13 residues. The CDR3 here is CASSSVRTDTQYF. CDR3 DNA sequence: TGTGCCAGCAGCTCAGTGAGGACAGATACGCAGTATTTT.

The CDR3 DNA reads TGTGCCAGCAGCCCGGGGACAGGGGCTAACACCGGGGAGCTGTTTTTT. Amino acid sequence: CASSPGTGANTGELFF. The chain combines TRBV5-8 with TRBJ2-2, with TRBD1 matching 10 bases. J gave up 2 bases and V 4 bases, and 5 bases lay outside the gene matches. Germline lookup yields CDR1 SGHTS and CDR2 YDEGEE. The CDR3 has 16 amino acids.

V usage is TRBV15 and J usage is TRBJ2-6, with a possible D match to TRBD1 (5 bases). Germline V lookup: CDR1 LNHNV, CDR2 YYDKDF (reference sequence). Trimming took off 0 bases at V and 1 base at J, with 16 bases between the two ends. The CDR3 is 19 amino acids. CDR3 loop: CATSREVRGRTSGANVLTF. CDR3 in DNA: TGTGCCACCAGCAGAGAAGTGCGCGGACGGACATCTGGGGCCAACGTCCTGACTTTC.

The genes are TRBV11-2 and TRBJ2-5; D perhaps matches TRBD2 (6 bases). Germline loops: CDR1 SGHAT, CDR2 FQNNGV. Trimming removed 4 bases from V and 5 bases from J, with 17 bases in between. The CDR3 is made up of 15 amino acids. Written as DNA, the CDR3 is TGTGCCAGCAGCTCGGGACTTAGCGAGATGGAGACCCAGTACTTC. As protein: CASSSGLSEMETQYF.

The CDR3 here is CASRESAGWNTEAFF. In DNA form, the CDR3 reads TGTGCCAGCAGAGAGAGTGCAGGGTGGAACACTGAAGCTTTCTTT. The chain has TRBV14 and TRBJ1-1; a weak D match, TRBD1 (5 bases). V was pared by 6 bases and J by 1 base, with 15 bases between. The CDR3 runs 15 residues. Per the germline V gene, CDR1 is SGHDN and CDR2 is FVKESK.

The chain combines TRBV6-5 with TRBJ1-3; D may be TRBD1 (5 bases). CDR1 and CDR2 from the germline V gene are MNHEY and SVGAGI. V lost 4 bases to trimming and J lost 5 bases, with 18 bases between them. The CDR3 loop spans 16 amino acids. The CDR3 coding sequence is TGTGCCAGCAGTTCCACTAGGGACCCCCAAAGAAACACCATATATTTT. Residues: CASSSTRDPQRNTIYF.

V is TRBV2 and J is TRBJ2-1, with a tentative D call TRBD1 (5 bases). The CDR3 runs to 14 residues. The germline V and J ends were trimmed by 6 bases and 6 bases, with 15 bases remaining between them. Germline CDR1 reads SNHLY; CDR2 reads FYNNEI. The CDR3 region has the DNA TGTGCCAGCAGCAGACAGTCCTCGGTCAATGAGCAGTTCTTC. This encodes CASSRQSSVNEQFF.

The chain carries TRBV6-4 and TRBJ2-5, with D possibly matching TRBD1 (6 bases). Germline V CDR1 and CDR2: MRHNA, SNTAGT. CDR3 length: 13 amino acids. The ends were cut back, 2 bases at V and 2 bases at J, with 6 bases in the middle. The CDR3 reads CASSDGTQETQYF. The DNA for the CDR3 is TGTGCCAGCAGTGACGGGACACAAGAGACCCAGTACTTC.

This clone has only one observation. The chain recombines TRBV4-1 with TRBJ1-5, with a weak D call TRBD1 (6 bases). The V end lost 1 base, the J end lost 9 bases, and 10 bases lay between the germline ends. Germline loops: CDR1 MGHRA, CDR2 YSYEKL. The CDR3 length is 13 residues. CDR3 nucleotides: TGCGCCAGCAGCCAAGGTTGGGGGCTGCCCCAGCATTTT. It is translated as CASSQGWGLPQHF.

The J gene is TRBJ2-2, the V gene TRBV4-1; possibly TRBD1 for D (6 bases). The CDR3 runs to 16 residues. The germline CDR1 and CDR2 sequences are MGHRA and YSYEKL. V was cut by 1 base and J by 6 bases, with 15 bases left in between. CDR3 DNA: TGCGCCAGCAGCCAAGCTGTGGCTAGACAGGCCGGGGAGCTGTTTTTT. Translating it yields CASSQAVARQAGELFF.

This clone occurred a few times. The V gene is TRBV6-6, the J gene TRBJ1-5, with no clear D. The CDR3 has 15 residues. With 2 bases removed from V and 1 base from J, the gap between germline ends came to 9 bases. The germline V gene encodes CDR1 MNHNY and CDR2 SVGAGI (reference sequence). The CDR3 is CASSYGSQSNQPQHF. For the CDR3, the DNA is TGTGCCAGCAGTTACGGTTCACAGAGCAATCAGCCCCAGCATTTT.